This T cell receptor beta chain originates from a study of vaccination and CD4 T cells after COVID-19. Overall study context: Culture controls were given either a CEFX pool, an HIV-1 Nef pool, or no peptide.

Cultured CD4+ T-cell DNA underwent Oncomine TCR Beta short-read sequencing. Someone extracted genomic DNA from cultured CD4+ T cells. TCRdb used MiXCR to reprocess the PCR reads, holding one entry per CDR3 protein. The table includes about 23,000 distinct CDR3 sequences, over 40% detected once. Time point given: late sampling 161 to 241 days after vaccination in a few convalescent patients. Specified treatment: roughly 10-day PBMC culture with coronavirus spike peptide pools or control peptides (ViraFEST assay). Peptide-pool expansion of antigen-specific T cells preceded TCR sequencing in ViraFEST. Culture of 1.5 million to 2.5 million PBMCs per well took place with roughly 10 IU/ml IL-2 and 8.5 to 10 ug/ml peptide pools. The V gene's germline CDR1 is SGHTA and CDR2 FQGNSA. Trimming pared 5 bases from V and 4 bases from J, leaving 16 bases between. CDR3 length: 15 residues. This clonotype was recorded a few times. Its antigen is not identified.

The chain links TRBV7-2 to TRBJ2-3; the D is unclear. Sequencing used CD4+ T cells from blood, cultured in vitro, obtained about 7 months after SARS-CoV-2 vaccination. The clonotype originates from a human donor who had recovered from COVID-19. CDR3 sequence (DNA): TGTGCCAGCAGCCCTGTAGTTAGCCGGGCAGATACGCAGTATTTT. It yields the protein CASSPVVSRADTQYF.